This is a list of T cell receptor beta chains from one sample in a study of blood T cell repertoires in COVID-19. TCRdb keeps only in-frame clones here, not all; method: immunoSEQ multiplex PCR. The sample includes roughly 160,000 clones, 80% to 85% of them seen just once. Sequencing used peripheral blood. The receptors come from a man between 18 and 29 years old with active or convalescent COVID-19. Each CDR3 is given with its conserved first and last residue.

>TRBV2|TRBJ2-1
CASRSRTSRAYNEQFF
>TRBV19|TRBJ1-5
CASSIRGGNQPQHF
>TRBV6-5|TRBJ2-7
CASSYQGAGYEQYF
>TRBV4-3|TRBJ2-1
CASSQEELADYNEQFF
>TRBV6-5|TRBJ1-4
CASSPRGTNEKLFF
>TRBV2|TRBJ1-2
CASRSPGTGYGYTF
>TRBV6-5|TRBJ1-1
CASSFGQGAHTEAFF
>TRBV7-8|TRBJ1-1
CASSTRQGAPEAFF
>TRBV5-1|TRBJ2-1
CASSRGTSGSYNEQFF
>TRBV6-1|TRBJ2-1
CASSESGNEQFF